Detailed here is one T cell receptor (beta chain). The table came from immunoSEQ multiplex PCR; TCRdb's copy has only in-frame clones and leaves some out. This sample has some 70,000 clones; roughly three quarters occur once, and the top ten carry around 10%. The source of the sample is a study of blood T cell repertoires in COVID-19. V lost 6 bases and J 0 bases, leaving 3 bases between the germline ends. This CDR3 contains 12 residues. CDR1 is MNHNY and CDR2 is SVGAGI in the germline V gene (reference sequence). The chain joins TRBV6-6 to TRBJ1-5; D uncertain. This clonotype was sampled from a woman aged 50 to 65 with acute or convalescent COVID-19. The sample was peripheral blood. The CDR3 region is CASRYSNQPQHF. The CDR3, as DNA: TGTGCCAGCAGGTATAGCAATCAGCCCCAGCATTTT.